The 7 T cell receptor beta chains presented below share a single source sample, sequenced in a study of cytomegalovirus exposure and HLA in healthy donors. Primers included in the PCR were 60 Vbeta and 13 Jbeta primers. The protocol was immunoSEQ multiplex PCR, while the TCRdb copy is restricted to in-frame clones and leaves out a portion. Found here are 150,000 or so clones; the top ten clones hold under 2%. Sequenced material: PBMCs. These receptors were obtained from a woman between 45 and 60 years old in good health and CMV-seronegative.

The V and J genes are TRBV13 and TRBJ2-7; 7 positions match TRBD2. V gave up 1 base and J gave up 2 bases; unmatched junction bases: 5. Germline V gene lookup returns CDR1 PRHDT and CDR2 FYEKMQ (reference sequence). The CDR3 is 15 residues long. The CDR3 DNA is TGTGCCAGCAGCTTAGTTCTAGCGGCCACCTACGAGCAGTACTTC. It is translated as CASSLVLAATYEQYF. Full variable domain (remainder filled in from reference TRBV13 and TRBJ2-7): AAGVIQSPRHLIKEKRETATLKCYPIPRHDTVYWYQQGPGQDPQFLISFYEKMQSDKGSIPDRFSAQQFSDYHSELNMSSLELGDSALYFCASSLVLAATYEQYFGPGTRLTVT.

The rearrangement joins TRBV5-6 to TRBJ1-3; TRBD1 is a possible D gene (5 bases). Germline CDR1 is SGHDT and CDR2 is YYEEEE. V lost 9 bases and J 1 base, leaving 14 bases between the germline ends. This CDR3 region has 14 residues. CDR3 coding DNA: TGTGCCACCTCAGGGTTGGAATCTGGAAACACCATATATTTT. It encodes CATSGLESGNTIYF.

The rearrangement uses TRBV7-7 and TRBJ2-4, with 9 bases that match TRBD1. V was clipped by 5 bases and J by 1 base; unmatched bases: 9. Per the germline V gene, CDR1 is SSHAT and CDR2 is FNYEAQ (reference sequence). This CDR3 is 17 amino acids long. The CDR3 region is CASSPLTGGSAKNIQYF. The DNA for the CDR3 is TGTGCCAGCAGCCCTCTGACAGGGGGGAGCGCCAAAAACATTCAGTACTTC.

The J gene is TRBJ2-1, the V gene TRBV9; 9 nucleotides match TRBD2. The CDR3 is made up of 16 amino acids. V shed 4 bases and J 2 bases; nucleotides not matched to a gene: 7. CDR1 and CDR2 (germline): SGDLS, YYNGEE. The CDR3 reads CASSLSGGRTYNEQFF. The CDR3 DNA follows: TGTGCCAGCAGCCTTAGCGGGGGCCGAACCTACAATGAGCAGTTCTTC.

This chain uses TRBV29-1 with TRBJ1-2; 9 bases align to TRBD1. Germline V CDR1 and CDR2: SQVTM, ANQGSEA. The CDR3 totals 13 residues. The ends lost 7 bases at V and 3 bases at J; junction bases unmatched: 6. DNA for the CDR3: TGCAGCGGTTTACAGGGGGCTGACTATGGCTACACCTTC. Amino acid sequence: CSGLQGADYGYTF.

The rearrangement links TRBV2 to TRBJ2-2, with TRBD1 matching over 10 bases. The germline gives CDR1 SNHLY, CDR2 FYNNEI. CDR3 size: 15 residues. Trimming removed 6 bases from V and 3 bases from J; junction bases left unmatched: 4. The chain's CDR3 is CASSADRGHTGELFF. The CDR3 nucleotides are TGTGCCAGCAGCGCAGACAGGGGGCACACCGGGGAGCTGTTTTTT.

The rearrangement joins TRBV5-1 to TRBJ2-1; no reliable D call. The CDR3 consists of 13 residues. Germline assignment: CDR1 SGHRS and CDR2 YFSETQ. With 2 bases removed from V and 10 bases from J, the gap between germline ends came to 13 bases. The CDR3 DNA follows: TGCGCCAGCAGCTTTGCGAGGCCACAAGAGCAGTTCTTC. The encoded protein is CASSFARPQEQFF.